This entry concerns a single T cell receptor (beta chain). Its antigen is unknown. This table comes from immunoSEQ multiplex PCR, and its TCRdb copy is limited to in-frame clones, with some not included. The profile shows about 26,000 clones, around four fifths of them singletons. The data derive from a study of a mutant IDH1 vaccine in newly diagnosed glioma. Between the trimmed V and J ends, which lost 1 base and 4 bases, there was a span of 8 bases. Per the germline V gene, CDR1 is SGHRS and CDR2 is YFSETQ. CDR3 length equals 14 residues. Time point meaning: week 35, safety follow-up. Alongside topical imiquimod, each dose of vaccine comprised 300 ug of mutant IDH1 20-mer peptide.

This specimen consisted of PBMCs, obtained from a glioma patient whose treatment included an IDH1 peptide vaccine. This sequence was found in a man aged 25-45 years with glioma. The V call is TRBV5-1, the J call TRBJ2-2; D is unresolved. For the CDR3, the DNA is TGCGCCAGCAGCTTGAGCCCTAGCACCGGGGAGCTGTTTTTT. This codes for CASSLSPSTGELFF. The variable domain in full, completed from reference TRBV5-1 and TRBJ2-2, reads KAGVTQTPRYLIKTRGQQVTLSCSPISGHRSVSWYQQTPGQGLQFLFEYFSETQRNKGNFPGRFSGRQFSNSRSEMNVSTLELGDSALYLCASSLSPSTGELFFGEGSRLTVL.